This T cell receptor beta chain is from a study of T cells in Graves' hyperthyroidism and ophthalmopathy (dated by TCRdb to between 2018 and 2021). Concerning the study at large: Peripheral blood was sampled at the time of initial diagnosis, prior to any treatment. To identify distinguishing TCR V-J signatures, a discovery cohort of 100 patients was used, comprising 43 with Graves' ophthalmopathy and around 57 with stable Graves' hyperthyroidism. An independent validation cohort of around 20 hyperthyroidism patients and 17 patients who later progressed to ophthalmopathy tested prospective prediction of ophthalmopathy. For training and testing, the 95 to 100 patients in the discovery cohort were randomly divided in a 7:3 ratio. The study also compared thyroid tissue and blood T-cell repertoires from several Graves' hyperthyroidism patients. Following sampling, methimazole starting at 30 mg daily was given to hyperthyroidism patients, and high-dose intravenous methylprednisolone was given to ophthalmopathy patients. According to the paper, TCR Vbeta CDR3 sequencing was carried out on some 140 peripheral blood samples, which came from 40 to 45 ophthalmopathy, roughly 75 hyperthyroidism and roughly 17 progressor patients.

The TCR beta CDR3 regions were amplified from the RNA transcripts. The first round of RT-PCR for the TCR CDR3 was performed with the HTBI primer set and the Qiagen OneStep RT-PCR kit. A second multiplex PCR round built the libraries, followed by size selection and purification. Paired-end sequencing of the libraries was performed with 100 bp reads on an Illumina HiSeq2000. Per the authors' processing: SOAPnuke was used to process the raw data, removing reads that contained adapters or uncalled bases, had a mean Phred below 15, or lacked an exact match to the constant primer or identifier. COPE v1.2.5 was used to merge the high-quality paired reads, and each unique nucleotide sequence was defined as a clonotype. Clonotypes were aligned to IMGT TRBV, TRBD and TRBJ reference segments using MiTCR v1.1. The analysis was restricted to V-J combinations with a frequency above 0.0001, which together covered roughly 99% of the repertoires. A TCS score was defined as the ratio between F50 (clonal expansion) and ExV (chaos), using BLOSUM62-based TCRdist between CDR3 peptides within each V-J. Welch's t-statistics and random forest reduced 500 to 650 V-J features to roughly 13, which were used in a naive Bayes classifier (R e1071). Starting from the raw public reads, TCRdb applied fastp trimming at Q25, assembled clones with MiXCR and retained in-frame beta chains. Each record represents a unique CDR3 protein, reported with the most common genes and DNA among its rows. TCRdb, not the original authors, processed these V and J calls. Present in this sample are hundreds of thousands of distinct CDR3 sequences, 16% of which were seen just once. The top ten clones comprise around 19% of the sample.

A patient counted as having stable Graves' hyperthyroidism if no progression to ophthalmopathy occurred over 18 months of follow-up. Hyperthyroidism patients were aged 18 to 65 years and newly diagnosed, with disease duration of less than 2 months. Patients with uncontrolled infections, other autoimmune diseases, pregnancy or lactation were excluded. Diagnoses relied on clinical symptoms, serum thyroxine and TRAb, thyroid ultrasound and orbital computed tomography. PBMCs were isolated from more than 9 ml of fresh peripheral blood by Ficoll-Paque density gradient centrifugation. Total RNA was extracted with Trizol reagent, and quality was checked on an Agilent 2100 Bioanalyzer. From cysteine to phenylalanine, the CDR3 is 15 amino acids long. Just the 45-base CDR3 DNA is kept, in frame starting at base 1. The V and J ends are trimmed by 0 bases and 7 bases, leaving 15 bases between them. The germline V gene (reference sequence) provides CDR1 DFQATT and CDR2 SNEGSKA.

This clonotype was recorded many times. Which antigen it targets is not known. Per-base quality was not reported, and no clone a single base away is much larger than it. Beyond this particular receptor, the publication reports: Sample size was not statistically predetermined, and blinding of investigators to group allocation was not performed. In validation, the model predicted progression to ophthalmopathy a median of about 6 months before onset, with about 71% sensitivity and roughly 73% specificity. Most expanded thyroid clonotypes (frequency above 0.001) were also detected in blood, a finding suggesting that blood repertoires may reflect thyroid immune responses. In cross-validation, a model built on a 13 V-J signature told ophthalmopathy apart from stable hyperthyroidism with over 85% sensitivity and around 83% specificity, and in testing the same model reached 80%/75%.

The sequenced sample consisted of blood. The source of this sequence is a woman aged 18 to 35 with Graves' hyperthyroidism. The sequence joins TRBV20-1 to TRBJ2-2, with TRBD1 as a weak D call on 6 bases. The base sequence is TGCAGTGCTAGAGATCTGGGGGAAGGGGGCGGGGAGCTGTTTTTT. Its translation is CSARDLGEGGGELFF.